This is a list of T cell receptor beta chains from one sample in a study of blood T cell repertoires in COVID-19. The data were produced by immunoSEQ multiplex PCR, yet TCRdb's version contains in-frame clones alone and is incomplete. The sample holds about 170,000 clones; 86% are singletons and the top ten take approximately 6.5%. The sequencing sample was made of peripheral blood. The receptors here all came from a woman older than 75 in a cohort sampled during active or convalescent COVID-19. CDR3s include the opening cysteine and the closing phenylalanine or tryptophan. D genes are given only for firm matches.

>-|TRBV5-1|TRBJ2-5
CASSFQGRQETQYF
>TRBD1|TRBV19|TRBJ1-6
CASSITGGEYNSPLHF
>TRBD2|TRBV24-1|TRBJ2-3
CATMQAGEDTQYF
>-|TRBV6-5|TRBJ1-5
CASSYSRGQPQHF
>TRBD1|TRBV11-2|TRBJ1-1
CASSLEQGRGTEAFF
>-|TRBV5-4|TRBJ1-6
CASSADSPSYNSPLHF
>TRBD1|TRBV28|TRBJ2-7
CASSYRTGASYEQYF
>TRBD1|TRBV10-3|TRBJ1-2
CAISEYSGQGLNYGYTF
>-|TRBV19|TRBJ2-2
CASSWTPGELFF
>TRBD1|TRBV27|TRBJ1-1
CASSQDRGRTEAFF
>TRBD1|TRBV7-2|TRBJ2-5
CASSFMGQQQETQYF
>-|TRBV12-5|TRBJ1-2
CASGPPRGTHYGYTF
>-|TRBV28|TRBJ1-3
CASSLLGVRDTIYF
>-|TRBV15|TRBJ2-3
CATSRLDEKDTQYF
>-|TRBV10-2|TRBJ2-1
CASSSITGRGTYNEQFF
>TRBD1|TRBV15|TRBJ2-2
CATSSRGQSSGELFF
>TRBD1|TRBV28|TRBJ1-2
CASSPIPGQGDSDYGYTF
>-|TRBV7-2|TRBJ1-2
CASSLRQSEYGYTF
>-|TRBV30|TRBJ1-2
CAWNPPGGTF
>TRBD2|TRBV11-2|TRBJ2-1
CASSLEGVLRGESYNEQFF
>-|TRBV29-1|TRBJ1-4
CSVWGGFGATNEKLFF
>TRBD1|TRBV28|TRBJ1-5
CASSLGQGLRPQHF
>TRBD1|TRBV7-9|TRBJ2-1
CASSPFPQGAKAEQFF
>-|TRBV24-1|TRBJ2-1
CATSGTYNNEQFF
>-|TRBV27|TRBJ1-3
CASSIRQPLSLEGSLNTIYF
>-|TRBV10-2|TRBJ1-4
CASSGYREREKLFF
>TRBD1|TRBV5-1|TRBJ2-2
CASSAGQGRVSGELFF
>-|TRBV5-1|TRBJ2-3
CASSSKEALPDTQYF
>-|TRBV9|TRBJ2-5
CASSVEAHGETQYF
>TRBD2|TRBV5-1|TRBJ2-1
CASSLGPPGTRYKSYEQFF
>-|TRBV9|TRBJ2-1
CASSVEAWGDEQFF
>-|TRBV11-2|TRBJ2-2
CASSPGGGQINTGELFF
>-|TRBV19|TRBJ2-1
CASSPETSYNEQFF
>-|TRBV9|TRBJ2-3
CASSVSHGSTDTQYF
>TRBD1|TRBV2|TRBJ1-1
CASSTGQGNTEAFF
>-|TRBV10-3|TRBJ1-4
CAISAGSAPNEKLFF
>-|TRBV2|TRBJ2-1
CASSQTSQSGSYNEQFF
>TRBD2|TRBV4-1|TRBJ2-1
CASSQGWRESGWEQFF
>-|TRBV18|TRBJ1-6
CASSPPSGRSPLHF
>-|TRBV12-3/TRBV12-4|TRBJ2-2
CASSPFPLELFF
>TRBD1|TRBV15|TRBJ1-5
CATSRDGQGYQPQHF
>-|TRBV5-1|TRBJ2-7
CASSLGWVQGPSSYEQYF
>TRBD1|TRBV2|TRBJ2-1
CASSVRQGYNEQFF
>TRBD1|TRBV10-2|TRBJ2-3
CASRGWGQSTDTQYF
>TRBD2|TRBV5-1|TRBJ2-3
CASSLDAGGSTDTQYF
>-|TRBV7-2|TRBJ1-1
CASSLDSSRKAFF
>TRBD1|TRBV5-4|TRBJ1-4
CASSLGQGKDEKLFF
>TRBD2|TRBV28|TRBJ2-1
CASSLLAGVWAPYNEQFF
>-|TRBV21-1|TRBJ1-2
CASRDRGGGYTF